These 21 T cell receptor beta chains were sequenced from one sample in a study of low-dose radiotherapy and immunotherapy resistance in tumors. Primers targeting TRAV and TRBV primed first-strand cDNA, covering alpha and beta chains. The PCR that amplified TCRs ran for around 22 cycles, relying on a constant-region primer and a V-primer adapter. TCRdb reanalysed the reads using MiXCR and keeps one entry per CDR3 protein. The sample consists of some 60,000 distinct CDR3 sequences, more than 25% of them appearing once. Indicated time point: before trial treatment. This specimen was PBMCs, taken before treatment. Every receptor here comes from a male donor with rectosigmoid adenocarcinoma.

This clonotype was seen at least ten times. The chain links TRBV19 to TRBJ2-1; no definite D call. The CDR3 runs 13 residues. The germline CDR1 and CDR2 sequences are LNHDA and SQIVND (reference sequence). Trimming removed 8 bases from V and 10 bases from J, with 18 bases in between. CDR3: CASSLRSSEEQFF. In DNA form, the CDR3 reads TGTGCCAGTTCCCTCCGGTCCTCCGAGGAGCAGTTCTTC.

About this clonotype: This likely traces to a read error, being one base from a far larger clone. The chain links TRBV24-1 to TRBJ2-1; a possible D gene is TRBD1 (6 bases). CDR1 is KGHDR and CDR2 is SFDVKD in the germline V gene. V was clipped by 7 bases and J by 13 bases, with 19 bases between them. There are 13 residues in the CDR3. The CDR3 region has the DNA TGTGCCACCAGCCCAGGACAGCAAGAGACCCAGTTCTTC. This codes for CATSPGQQETQFF.

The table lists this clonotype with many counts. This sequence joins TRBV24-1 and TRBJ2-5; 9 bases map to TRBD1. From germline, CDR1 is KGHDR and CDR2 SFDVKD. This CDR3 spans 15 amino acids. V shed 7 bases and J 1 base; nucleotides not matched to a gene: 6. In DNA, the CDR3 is TGTGCCACCAGCTCCGGGACAGGGCGCCAAGAGACCCAGTACTTC. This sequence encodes CATSSGTGRQETQYF.

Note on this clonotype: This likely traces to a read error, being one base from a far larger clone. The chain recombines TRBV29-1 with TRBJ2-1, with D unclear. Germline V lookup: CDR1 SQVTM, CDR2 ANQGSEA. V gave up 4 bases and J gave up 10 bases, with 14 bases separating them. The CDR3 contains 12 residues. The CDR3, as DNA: TGCAGCGTTGGAAGTTTGCGGTCCGAGCAGTTCTTC. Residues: CSVGSLRSEQFF.

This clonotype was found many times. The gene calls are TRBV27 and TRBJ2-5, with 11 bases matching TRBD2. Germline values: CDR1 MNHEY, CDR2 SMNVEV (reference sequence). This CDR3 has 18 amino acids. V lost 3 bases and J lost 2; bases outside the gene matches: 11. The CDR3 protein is CASSFPSLLAGVQETQYF. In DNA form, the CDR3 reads TGTGCCAGCAGTTTCCCGTCCTTACTAGCGGGAGTACAAGAGACCCAGTACTTC.

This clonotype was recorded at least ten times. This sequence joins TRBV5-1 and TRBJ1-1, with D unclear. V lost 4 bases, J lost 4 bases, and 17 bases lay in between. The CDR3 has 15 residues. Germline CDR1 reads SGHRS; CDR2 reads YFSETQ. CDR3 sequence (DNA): TGCGCCAGCAGCCCCGCGGGGAACCGGGGCACTGAAGCTTTCTTT. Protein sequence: CASSPAGNRGTEAFF.

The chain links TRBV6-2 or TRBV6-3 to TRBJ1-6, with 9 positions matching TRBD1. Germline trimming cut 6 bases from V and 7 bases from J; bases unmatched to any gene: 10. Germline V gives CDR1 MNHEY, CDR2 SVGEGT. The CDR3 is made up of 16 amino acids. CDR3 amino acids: CASSDRRTGENSPLHF. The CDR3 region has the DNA TGTGCCAGCAGCGATAGACGGACAGGGGAGAATTCACCCCTCCACTTT.

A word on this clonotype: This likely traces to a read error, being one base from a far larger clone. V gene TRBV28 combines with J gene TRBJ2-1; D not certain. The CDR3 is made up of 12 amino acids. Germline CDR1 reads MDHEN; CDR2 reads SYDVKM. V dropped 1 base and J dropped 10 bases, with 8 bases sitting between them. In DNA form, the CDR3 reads TGTGCCAGCAGTTTATTACGGAGCGAGCAGTTCTTC. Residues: CASSLLRSEQFF.

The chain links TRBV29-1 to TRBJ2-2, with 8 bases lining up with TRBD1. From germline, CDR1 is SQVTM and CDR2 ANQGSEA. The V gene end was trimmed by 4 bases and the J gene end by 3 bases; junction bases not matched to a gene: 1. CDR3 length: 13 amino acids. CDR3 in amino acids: CSVVQGDTGELFF. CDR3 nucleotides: TGCAGCGTTGTACAGGGGGACACCGGGGAGCTGTTTTTT.

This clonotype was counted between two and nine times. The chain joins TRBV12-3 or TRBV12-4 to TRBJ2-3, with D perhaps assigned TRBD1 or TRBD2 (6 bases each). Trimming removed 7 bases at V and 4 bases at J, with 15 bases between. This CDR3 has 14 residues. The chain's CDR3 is CASTRGPGADTQYF. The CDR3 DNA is TGTGCCAGCACCCGGGGGCCCGGCGCAGATACGCAGTATTTT.

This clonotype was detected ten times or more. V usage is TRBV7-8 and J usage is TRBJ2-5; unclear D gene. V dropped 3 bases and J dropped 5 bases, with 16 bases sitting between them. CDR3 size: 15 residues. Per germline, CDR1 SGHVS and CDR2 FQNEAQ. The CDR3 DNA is TGTGCCAGCAGCTTCTTCGGGCCGATCGGTGAGACCCAGTACTTC. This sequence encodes CASSFFGPIGETQYF.

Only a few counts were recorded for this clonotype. The CDR3 coding sequence is TGTGCCAGCAGTCCCGACCGACTTAGCAATCAGCCCCAGCATTTT. This encodes CASSPDRLSNQPQHF. The J gene is TRBJ1-5, the V gene TRBV28; the D is unclear. The germline V and J ends were trimmed by 5 bases and 0 bases, with 11 bases remaining between them. This CDR3 spans 15 amino acids. The germline V gene encodes CDR1 MDHEN and CDR2 SYDVKM.

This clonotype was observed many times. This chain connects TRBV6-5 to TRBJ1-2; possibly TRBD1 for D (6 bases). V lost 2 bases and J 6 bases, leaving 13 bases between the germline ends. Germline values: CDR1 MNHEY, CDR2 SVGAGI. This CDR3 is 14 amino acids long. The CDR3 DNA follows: TGTGCCAGCAGTTACAGGTCAGGGGATGATGGCTACACCTTC. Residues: CASSYRSGDDGYTF.

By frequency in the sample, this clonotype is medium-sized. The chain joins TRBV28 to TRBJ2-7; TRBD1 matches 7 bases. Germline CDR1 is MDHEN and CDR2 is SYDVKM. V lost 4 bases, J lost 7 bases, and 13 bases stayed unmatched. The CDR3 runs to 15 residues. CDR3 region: CASSYYRGYSGEQYF. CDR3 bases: TGTGCCAGCAGTTATTACAGGGGCTATTCGGGTGAGCAGTACTTC.

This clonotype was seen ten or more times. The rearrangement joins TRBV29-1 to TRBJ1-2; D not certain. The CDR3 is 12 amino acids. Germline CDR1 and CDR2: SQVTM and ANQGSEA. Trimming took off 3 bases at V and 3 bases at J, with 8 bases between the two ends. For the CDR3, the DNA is TGCAGCGTTGACCGGGTAGACTATGGCTACACCTTC. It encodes CSVDRVDYGYTF.

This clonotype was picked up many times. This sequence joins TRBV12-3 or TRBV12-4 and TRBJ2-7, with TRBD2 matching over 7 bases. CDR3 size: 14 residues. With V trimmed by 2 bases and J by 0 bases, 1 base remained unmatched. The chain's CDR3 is CASSLRLASYEQYF. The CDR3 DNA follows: TGTGCCAGCAGTTTAAGACTAGCCTCCTACGAGCAGTACTTC.

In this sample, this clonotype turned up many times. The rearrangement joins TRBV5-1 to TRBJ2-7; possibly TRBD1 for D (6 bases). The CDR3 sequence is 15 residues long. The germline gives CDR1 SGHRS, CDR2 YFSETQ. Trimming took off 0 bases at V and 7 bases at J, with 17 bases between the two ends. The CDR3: CASSLGGDNAAEQYF. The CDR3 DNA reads TGCGCCAGCAGCTTGGGTGGGGACAACGCTGCGGAGCAGTACTTC.

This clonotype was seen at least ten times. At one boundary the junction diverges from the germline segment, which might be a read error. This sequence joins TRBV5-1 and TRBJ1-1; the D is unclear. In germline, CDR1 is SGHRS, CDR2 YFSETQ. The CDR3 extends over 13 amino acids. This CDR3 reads CASSHGMDTEAFF. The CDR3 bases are TGTGCCAGCAGCCATGGCATGGACACTGAAGCTTTCTTT.

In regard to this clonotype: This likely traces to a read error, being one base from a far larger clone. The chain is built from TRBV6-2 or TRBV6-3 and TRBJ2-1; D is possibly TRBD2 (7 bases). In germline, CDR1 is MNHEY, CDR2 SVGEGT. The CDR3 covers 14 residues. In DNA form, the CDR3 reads TGTGCCATCAGTGAGGGGGGGGCGGGAGATGAGCAGTTCTTC. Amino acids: CAISEGGAGDEQFF.

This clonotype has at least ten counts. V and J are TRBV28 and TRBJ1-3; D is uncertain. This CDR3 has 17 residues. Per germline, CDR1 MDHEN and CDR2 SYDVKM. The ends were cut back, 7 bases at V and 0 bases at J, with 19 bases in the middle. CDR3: CASIVNSAGFSGNTIYF. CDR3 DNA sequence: TGTGCCAGCATCGTTAACAGCGCGGGATTCTCTGGAAACACCATATATTTT.

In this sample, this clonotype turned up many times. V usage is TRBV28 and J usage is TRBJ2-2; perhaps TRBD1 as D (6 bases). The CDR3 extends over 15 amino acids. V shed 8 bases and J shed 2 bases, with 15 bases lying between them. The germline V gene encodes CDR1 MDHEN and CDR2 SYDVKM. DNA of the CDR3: TGTGCCAGCCAGGGGCCCTTGCCAAACACCGGGGAGCTGTTTTTT. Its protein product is CASQGPLPNTGELFF.